The next 10 T cell receptor beta chains were all read from a single sample in a study of blood T cell repertoires in COVID-19. Using immunoSEQ multiplex PCR, the repertoire was profiled, and TCRdb retains in-frame clones only, with some absent. The repertoire holds roughly 400,000 clones, with nearly 90% as singletons. Input material: PBMCs or T cells enriched from blood (not recorded which). Receptors originate from a woman between 18 and 30 years old who had been exposed to COVID-19.

This chain uses TRBV18 with TRBJ1-4, with a weak D call TRBD1 (6 bases). Germline V CDR1 and CDR2: KGHSH, LQKENI. The CDR3 consists of 13 residues. Deletions cut 6 bases from V and 8 bases from J, with 13 bases between. The CDR3 DNA sequence: TGTGCCAGCTCGCCTAGGACAGAAGAAAAACTGTTTTTT. Translating gives CASSPRTEEKLFF.

This rearrangement joins TRBV11-2 to TRBJ1-1, with TRBD1 matching over 8 bases. The CDR3 spans 14 residues. The V gene end was trimmed by 2 bases and the J gene end by 1 base; junction bases not matched to a gene: 0. CDR1 and CDR2 (germline): SGHAT, FQNNGV. In DNA, the CDR3 is TGTGCCAGCAGCTTACAGGGGGCGAACACTGAAGCTTTCTTT. It is translated as CASSLQGANTEAFF.

V gene TRBV19 combines with J gene TRBJ2-3, with TRBD2 matching 10 bases. J was trimmed by 2 bases and V by 3 bases; bases with no gene match: 8. CDR1 LNHDA and CDR2 SQIVND come from the germline V gene (reference sequence). CDR3 length: 17 amino acids. The CDR3 region is CASSIFVLAGVTDTQYF. In DNA form, the CDR3 reads TGTGCCAGTAGTATTTTCGTGCTAGCGGGAGTCACAGATACGCAGTATTTT.

The count of this clone is one. V usage is TRBV6-5 and J usage is TRBJ2-5; 7 bases agree with TRBD2. CDR3 size: 14 residues. Germline assignment: CDR1 MNHEY and CDR2 SVGAGI. The V and J ends lost 4 bases and 1 base, in that order; junction bases with no gene match: 3. The CDR3, as DNA: TGTGCCAGCAGTTCCCGGACTAGCCAAGAGACCCAGTACTTC. It specifies CASSSRTSQETQYF.

The chain has TRBV15 and TRBJ2-3, with 9 bases identical to TRBD1. Germline trimming cut 5 bases from V and 2 bases from J; bases unmatched to any gene: 8. CDR1 is LNHNV and CDR2 is YYDKDF in the germline V gene (reference sequence). The CDR3 totals 16 residues. DNA for the CDR3: TGTGCCACCAGCGACGCGCGGGACAGGGCCACAGATACGCAGTATTTT. This encodes CATSDARDRATDTQYF.

The chain recombines TRBV29-1 with TRBJ1-2, with D unresolved. The length of the CDR3 is 11 residues. The germline CDR1 and CDR2 sequences are SQVTM and ANQGSEA. Deletions cut 2 bases from V and 8 bases from J, with 9 bases between. The CDR3 protein is CSVETPRGYTF. The CDR3, as DNA: TGCAGCGTTGAAACCCCCAGAGGCTACACCTTC.

The rearrangement links TRBV19 to TRBJ1-5; possibly TRBD1 for D (5 bases). The V gene lost 5 bases and the J gene lost 4 bases, with 21 bases spanning the gap. Germline CDR1 is LNHDA and CDR2 is SQIVND (reference sequence). The CDR3 has 17 residues. CDR3 in amino acids: CASSHTSAVGGNQPQHF. The CDR3 coding sequence is TGTGCCAGTAGTCACACCTCCGCTGTCGGGGGGAATCAGCCCCAGCATTTT.

The chain uses TRBV13 and TRBJ2-2; D remains ambiguous. Germline V CDR1 and CDR2: PRHDT, FYEKMQ (reference sequence). The V end was cut by 2 bases, the J end by 1 base, with 20 bases between. CDR3 size: 19 residues. CDR3 nucleotide sequence: TGTGCCAGCAGCTTATTTCCTTGGGCGCCGGAAAGGAACACCGGGGAGCTGTTTTTT. Translating gives CASSLFPWAPERNTGELFF. Filled out from reference TRBV13 and TRBJ2-2, the complete variable domain reads AAGVIQSPRHLIKEKRETATLKCYPIPRHDTVYWYQQGPGQDPQFLISFYEKMQSDKGSIPDRFSAQQFSDYHSELNMSSLELGDSALYFCASSLFPWAPERNTGELFFGEGSRLTVL.

CDR3 residues: CASSLPRTGDTQYF. Here the CDR3 DNA reads TGTGCCAGCAGCTTACCCCGGACTGGAGATACGCAGTATTTT. The genes are TRBV7-2 and TRBJ2-3, with D tentatively TRBD2 (5 bases). The V and J ends lost 2 bases and 5 bases respectively, with 11 bases between them. The CDR3 has 14 amino acids. The germline gives CDR1 SGHTA, CDR2 FQGNSA.

The chain uses TRBV7-9 and TRBJ2-1, with TRBD2 matching 13 bases. The CDR3 is made up of 16 amino acids. With 4 bases clipped from V and 4 bases from J, the junction kept 4 bases outside the gene matches. CDR1 SEHNR and CDR2 FQNEAQ come from the germline V gene (reference sequence). The CDR3 sequence: CASSSTSGRQYNEQFF. The DNA for the CDR3 is TGTGCCAGCAGCTCGACTAGCGGGAGGCAATACAATGAGCAGTTCTTC.